The sequence of this T cell receptor beta chain was determined in a study of graft-versus-host responses after intestinal transplantation (dated by TCRdb to the early 2020s). Some background on the complete study: Multivisceral, liver-intestinal, or isolated intestinal transplants were received by the recipients. Of the roughly 23 intestinal transplant recipients enrolled in the cohort, one of whom was a retransplant, a few patients without pretransplant specimens were excluded. After intestinal transplantation, graft-versus-host and host-versus-graft alloreactive T cell clones were followed in the graft, circulation and bone marrow using bulk TCR-beta CDR3 sequencing. Donor T cell macrochimerism was defined as a peak of at least 4% donor T cells among recipient peripheral blood mononuclear cells. Anti-thymocyte globulin induction was given to all recipients, followed by maintenance tacrolimus and steroids for approximately three years. To identify alloreactive clones, pre-transplant mixed lymphocyte reaction products were sequenced and then compared with unstimulated pre-transplant donor and recipient T cells. Samples from a few later patients were sequenced in-house on an Illumina MiSeq with MiXCR processing rather than by the commercial service. Paper-wide results and their limitations: Peak levels of circulating GvH clones were associated with declines in HvG clones early after transplant. Conclusions were limited by the relatively low number and heterogeneity of intestinal transplant patients. Patients with donor T cell macrochimerism had high GvH to HvG T cell clonal ratios in their allografts. GvH clones were detected in recipient bone marrow, and some appeared earlier in ileal mucosa or blood, consistent with an intestinal mucosal origin.

Libraries came from the immunoSEQ multiplex PCR assay. For most patients, genomic DNA was isolated with the Qiagen DNeasy Blood and Tissue Kit and sent frozen to Adaptive Biotechnologies for TCR sequencing. For most patients, genomic DNA was subjected to high-throughput TCR-beta CDR3 sequencing by Adaptive Biotechnologies. In the original analysis: Adaptive's ImmunoSEQ software supplied the TCR sequencing data for approximately 18 patients, while MiXCR and VDJtools were used to process a few other patients. To correct CD4 versus CD8 sorting errors, any sequence found in both subsets at a frequency ratio below 5:1 was removed. CDR3 nucleotide sequences shared between donor and recipient were removed because the origin of such sequences could not be assigned. To be classed as alloreactive, a clone needed at least 2-fold expansion over unstimulated cells and a minimum CFSE-low frequency of 0.002% (template counts) or 0.001% (read counts). Clones were considered mappable if detected in sequenced pre-transplant spleen, lymph node, or MLR CFSE-low populations of the donor or recipient. The cumulative frequency of alloreactive clones was calculated as a percentage of all sequences, weighted by copy number. TCRdb limited this immuneACCESS table to in-frame rearrangements with V and J called. A share of clones is missing; checked studies link under half to unresolved V genes, and the rest is unexplained. The DNA was the basis for D and trimming; V, J and clone size are from that table. The sample records approximately 89,000 clones, 92% of which are singletons. Together, the top ten hold roughly 0.15% of the sample.

From cysteine to phenylalanine, the CDR3 is 15 amino acids long. The read is trimmed to its CDR3 DNA, 45 bases read in frame from base 1. V sheds 5 bases and J sheds 3 bases, leaving 16 bases between their ends. CDR1 MNHEY and CDR2 SMNVEV are derived from the germline V gene (reference sequence). The time point label of this sample denotes: cells obtained before transplantation from donor or recipient. CD3+CD4+ and CD3+CD8+ populations were FACS-sorted from unstimulated pre-transplant donor and recipient cells taken from spleen or lymph nodes. This clone was counted a few times. The antigen it recognizes is unknown. Qualities for individual bases were not recorded, and no much larger clone is one base off.

Material: unstimulated CD4+ T cells sorted from spleen or lymph node cells, obtained before intestinal transplant. This sequence was found in a human donor who received an intestinal transplant. Recombination joined TRBV27 with TRBJ1-1; TRBD1 is a possible D gene, resting on 5 matching bases. The DNA reads as follows: TGTGCCAGCAGTCCTTACAGGTTCGGAGACACTGAAGCTTTCTTT. This gives the protein CASSPYRFGDTEAFF.